The 32 T cell receptor beta chains presented below share a single source sample, sequenced in a study of blood T cell repertoires in COVID-19. Some clones are missing from TCRdb's copy, which holds only in-frame ones; the method was immunoSEQ multiplex PCR. The sample contains around 700,000 clones, around 89% of which appear only once. Source material: peripheral blood. The source is a woman aged 18-35 years with acute or convalescent COVID-19.

The chain uses TRBV7-3 and TRBJ1-1; 7 nucleotides align to TRBD1. Germline CDR1 SGHTA, CDR2 FQGTGA. Trimming cost V 2 bases and J 1 base; bases outside gene matches: 1. The length of the CDR3 is 14 residues. The CDR3 loop reads CASSLSGGNTEAFF. The DNA of the CDR3 is TGTGCCAGCAGCTTATCAGGGGGGAACACTGAAGCTTTCTTT.

The V and J genes are TRBV9 and TRBJ2-2; 10 bases are shared with TRBD1. The CDR3 runs to 19 residues. After removal of 1 base from V and 4 bases from J, the junction contained 13 bases not matched to a gene. Germline values: CDR1 SGDLS, CDR2 YYNGEE. CDR3 in DNA: TGTGCCAGCAGCGTAAACCGCGGGACAGGGGAAGGGAGCACCGGGGAGCTGTTTTTT. It specifies CASSVNRGTGEGSTGELFF. Looking up the rest from reference TRBV9 and TRBJ2-2 gives the full variable domain: DSGVTQTPKHLITATGQRVTLRCSPRSGDLSVYWYQQSLDQGLQFLIQYYNGEERAKGNILERFSAQQFPDLHSELNLSSLELGDSALYFCASSVNRGTGEGSTGELFFGEGSRLTVL.

The CDR3 DNA is TGTGCCAGCAGCACCTTGGATCTAGGAAGGAGCGGCTACACCTTC. Amino acid sequence: CASSTLDLGRSGYTF. The chain recombines TRBV7-9 with TRBJ1-2, with no clear D. Trimming removed 5 bases from V and 8 bases from J, with 21 bases in between. The CDR3 spans 15 residues. Germline V CDR1 and CDR2: SEHNR, FQNEAQ (reference sequence).

The genes are TRBV7-2 and TRBJ1-6; weak D call: TRBD1 (5 bases). The CDR3 is 18 amino acids. In germline, CDR1 is SGHTA, CDR2 FQGNSA. The V gene lost 2 bases and the J gene lost 3 bases, with 17 bases spanning the gap. Written as DNA, the CDR3 is TGTGCCAGCAGCTTACAGTCGGGAGGGGACGGCTATAATTCACCCCTCCACTTT. Residues: CASSLQSGGDGYNSPLHF. The full variable domain, rest sourced from reference TRBV7-2 and TRBJ1-6, is GAGVSQSPSNKVTEKGKDVELRCDPISGHTALYWYRQSLGQGLEFLIYFQGNSAPDKSGLPSDRFSAERTGGSVSTLTIQRTQQEDSAVYLCASSLQSGGDGYNSPLHFGNGTRLTVT.

The CDR3 is CASSYWRQGLPRDGYTF. In nucleotides, the CDR3 is TGTGCCAGCAGTTACTGGAGACAGGGCCTGCCTAGAGATGGCTACACCTTC. This chain joins TRBV6-7 and TRBJ1-2; 7 bases match TRBD1. TRBV6-7 is classed as an ORF, of uncertain function. The CDR3 loop spans 17 amino acids. V was pared by 1 base and J by 6 bases, with 14 bases of the junction left unmatched.

CDR3 sequence (DNA): TGTGCCAGCAGCTCAACAGGGTTCCACGAGCAGTACTTC. Translating gives CASSSTGFHEQYF. The chain carries TRBV7-2 and TRBJ2-7, with D perhaps matching TRBD1 (6 bases). V lost 4 bases, J lost 5 bases, and 12 bases lay in between. CDR1 is SGHTA, CDR2 FQGNSA, per germline. The CDR3 consists of 13 residues.

This clone was seen only once. The chain is built from TRBV11-1 and TRBJ2-3; TRBD2 aligns across 7 bases. Losses at the gene ends were 6 bases for V and 6 bases for J; bases not matched to a gene: 9. The CDR3 length is 14 residues. Germline values: CDR1 SGHAT, CDR2 FQDESV (reference sequence). The CDR3 sequence: CASSLLAGVDTQYF. The CDR3 bases are TGTGCCAGCAGTCTCCTGGCGGGGGTGGATACGCAGTATTTT.

Only one count was recorded for this clone. The J gene is TRBJ1-5, the V gene TRBV4-3, with D unresolved. CDR3 length: 14 residues. V lost 4 bases to trimming and J lost 8 bases, with 15 bases between them. Germline V CDR1 and CDR2: LGHNA, YSLEER. In DNA, the CDR3 is TGCGCCAGCAGCCGCGACTCGGTCATAGAGCCCCAGCATTTT. Its protein product is CASSRDSVIEPQHF.

This chain connects TRBV3-1 (or the pseudogene TRBV3-2) to TRBJ2-1; the D is unclear. Between the trimmed V and J ends, which lost 3 bases and 5 bases, there was a span of 17 bases. In germline, CDR1 is LGHDT, CDR2 YNNKEL (reference sequence). The CDR3 extends over 16 amino acids. This CDR3 reads CASSHLRPGTHNEQFF. CDR3 bases: TGTGCCAGCAGCCACCTCAGGCCAGGCACACACAATGAGCAGTTCTTC.

This rearrangement joins TRBV6-2 or TRBV6-3 to TRBJ2-7; 8 bases agree with TRBD2. The CDR3 runs 16 residues. CDR1 is MNHEY, CDR2 SVGEGT, per germline. V lost 5 bases, J lost 0 bases, and 9 bases stayed unmatched. CDR3 in DNA: TGTGCCAGCAGTAGCCTTGTCGGACTAGCCTCCTACGAGCAGTACTTC. This translates into CASSSLVGLASYEQYF.

The rearrangement uses TRBV30 and TRBJ2-1; TRBD2 aligns across 8 bases. With V trimmed by 3 bases and J by 7 bases, 5 bases remained unmatched. CDR3 size: 13 residues. Germline CDR1 is GTSNPN and CDR2 is SVGIG (reference sequence). Written as DNA, the CDR3 is TGTGCCTGGAGCGGGGGGGCCGGGAATGAGCAGTTCTTC. This encodes CAWSGGAGNEQFF.

This clone occurred once. The chain couples TRBV2 to TRBJ1-2; 9 nucleotides agree with TRBD1. This CDR3 is 15 amino acids long. Germline V gene lookup returns CDR1 SNHLY and CDR2 FYNNEI. V dropped 6 bases and J dropped 3; count of bases not matched to a gene: 8. The CDR3 DNA reads TGTGCCAGCAGGACCCGGGACAGGGAATACTATGGCTACACCTTC. Translation: CASRTRDREYYGYTF.

This clone was seen a single time. The chain is built from TRBV3-1 (or the pseudogene TRBV3-2) and TRBJ1-3, with a weak D call TRBD1 (5 bases). V was trimmed by 1 base and J by 0 bases, leaving 10 bases between them. CDR1 is LGHDT, CDR2 YNNKEL, per germline (reference sequence). The CDR3 is made up of 16 amino acids. Written as DNA, the CDR3 is TGTGCCAGCAGCCAAGGGGGGGTCGACTCTGGAAACACCATATATTTT. Translating gives CASSQGGVDSGNTIYF.

In regard to this clone: The same CDR3 arises from other DNA sequences in this sample as well. This sequence joins TRBV5-6 and TRBJ1-5; D may be TRBD1 (5 bases). The CDR3 spans 14 residues. The ends were cut back, 3 bases at V and 4 bases at J, with 11 bases in the middle. In germline, CDR1 is SGHDT, CDR2 YYEEEE. The CDR3, as DNA: TGTGCCAGCAGCTCGGGACTCCCTAATCAGCCCCAGCATTTT. It translates to CASSSGLPNQPQHF.

This rearrangement joins TRBV30 to TRBJ2-7, with D possibly TRBD2 on 5 matching bases. Per germline, CDR1 GTSNPN and CDR2 SVGIG (reference sequence). Trimming took 0 bases from V and 2 from J, leaving 17 bases between them. CDR3 length: 16 residues. CDR3 sequence reads: CAWSVRRSGKTYEQYF. CDR3 in DNA: TGTGCCTGGAGTGTACGGAGATCCGGGAAAACCTACGAGCAGTACTTC.

The genes are TRBV5-6 and TRBJ1-1, with D possibly matching TRBD1 (6 bases). Germline V gene lookup returns CDR1 SGHDT and CDR2 YYEEEE. Trimming took off 4 bases at V and 4 bases at J, with 14 bases between the two ends. The CDR3 extends over 14 amino acids. Here the CDR3 reads CASSPQGRGTEAFF. The CDR3 coding sequence is TGTGCCAGCAGCCCGCAGGGCAGGGGCACTGAAGCTTTCTTT.

This clone occurred once. The CDR3 sequence: CASRDRPVSWGYTF. CDR3 bases: TGTGCCTCCCGGGACAGGCCAGTATCGTGGGGCTACACCTTC. The V gene is TRBV2, the J gene TRBJ1-2; 8 nucleotides match TRBD1. CDR1 SNHLY and CDR2 FYNNEI come from the germline V gene. The CDR3 runs 14 residues. Trimming removed 11 bases from V and 8 bases from J; junction bases left unmatched: 16.

The rearrangement joins TRBV11-3 to TRBJ1-5, with a weak D call TRBD1 (5 bases). V gave up 5 bases and J gave up 2 bases, with 16 bases separating them. The CDR3 is 16 residues long. Germline V gene data show CDR1 as SGHNT and CDR2 as YENEEA. CDR3 DNA: TGTGCCAGCAGCCCCTACACCAGGGTAGGCAATCAGCCCCAGCATTTT. Translated: CASSPYTRVGNQPQHF. The variable domain in full, completed from reference TRBV11-3 and TRBJ1-5, reads EAGVVQSPRYKIIEKKQPVAFWCNPISGHNTLYWYLQNLGQGPELLIRYENEEAVDDSQLPKDRFSAERLKGVDSTLKIQPAELGDSAVYLCASSPYTRVGNQPQHFGDGTRLSIL.

The chain is built from TRBV15 and TRBJ2-3, with TRBD2 matching 11 bases. Germline V gives CDR1 LNHNV, CDR2 YYDKDF (reference sequence). V shed 8 bases, J shed 6 bases, and the junction held 10 bases outside the gene matches. CDR3 length: 15 amino acids. CDR3 bases: TGTGCCACCCGGGGGCCTAGCGGGGGGCGGGATACGCAGTATTTT. It encodes CATRGPSGGRDTQYF.

V usage is TRBV15 and J usage is TRBJ1-2; no clear D. This CDR3 spans 13 amino acids. Trimming shortened V by 8 bases and J by 5 bases, and 15 bases separated the two germline ends. Germline V gene data show CDR1 as LNHNV and CDR2 as YYDKDF (reference sequence). This CDR3 reads CATFEGFRYGYTF. For the CDR3, the DNA is TGTGCCACCTTCGAGGGATTTCGGTATGGCTACACCTTC.

The chain recombines TRBV6-5 with TRBJ1-1; TRBD1 agrees at 11 bases. This CDR3 has 15 amino acids. Germline CDR1 MNHEY, CDR2 SVGAGI. Trimming removed 6 bases from V and 5 bases from J; junction bases left unmatched: 8. CDR3 DNA sequence: TGTGCCAGCAGGGGGGACAGGGGGTCTGGGACTGAAGCTTTCTTT. Its translation: CASRGDRGSGTEAFF.

The chain is built from TRBV5-6 and TRBJ2-2; 16 bases align to TRBD2. CDR1 and CDR2 (germline): SGHDT, YYEEEE. This CDR3 has 17 residues. With 2 bases clipped from V and 6 bases from J, the junction kept 4 bases outside the gene matches. This chain's CDR3 is CASSFPGLAGGPGELFF. DNA of the CDR3: TGTGCCAGCAGCTTTCCGGGACTAGCGGGGGGGCCCGGGGAGCTGTTTTTT.

This clone has a single count. Other DNA sequences from this sample encode an identical CDR3 as well. The rearrangement joins TRBV5-4 to TRBJ1-4; 9 bases are a match to TRBD1. V lost 4 bases and J lost 8; bases outside the gene matches: 6. This CDR3 is 14 amino acids long. Germline assignment: CDR1 SGHNT and CDR2 YYREEE (reference sequence). The CDR3 loop reads CASSPTGGGEKLFF. DNA of the CDR3: TGTGCCAGCAGCCCGACAGGGGGAGGCGAAAAACTGTTTTTT.

This chain joins TRBV6-5 and TRBJ1-2, with 9 bases aligning to TRBD1. V was pared by 6 bases and J by 6 bases, with 2 bases of the junction left unmatched. CDR3 length: 12 amino acids. Germline loops: CDR1 MNHEY, CDR2 SVGAGI. This CDR3 is CASRTGGNGYTF. DNA of the CDR3: TGTGCCAGCAGGACAGGGGGTAATGGCTACACCTTC.

The CDR3 loop reads CASSPSQGFYPNTEAFF. The CDR3, as DNA: TGTGCCAGCAGCCCAAGTCAGGGCTTCTACCCTAACACTGAAGCTTTCTTT. The V call is TRBV9, the J call TRBJ1-1, with D possibly TRBD1 on 5 matching bases. Germline assignment: CDR1 SGDLS and CDR2 YYNGEE. This CDR3 spans 17 amino acids. V gave up 4 bases and J gave up 2 bases, with 21 bases separating them. The variable domain in full, with the rest retrieved from reference TRBV9 and TRBJ1-1, is DSGVTQTPKHLITATGQRVTLRCSPRSGDLSVYWYQQSLDQGLQFLIQYYNGEERAKGNILERFSAQQFPDLHSELNLSSLELGDSALYFCASSPSQGFYPNTEAFFGQGTRLTVV.

The J gene is TRBJ2-1, the V gene TRBV3-1 (or the pseudogene TRBV3-2); D is possibly TRBD1 (7 bases). Germline V gene sequence: CDR1 LGHDT, CDR2 YNNKEL (reference sequence). Trimming stripped 2 bases from V and 6 bases from J, with 14 bases between. The CDR3 has 15 residues. The CDR3 loop is CASSQRGRGVNEQFF. The CDR3 DNA is TGTGCCAGCAGCCAACGCGGCAGGGGGGTCAATGAGCAGTTCTTC.

This clone occurred once. The rearrangement links TRBV9 to TRBJ2-3; 10 bases agree with TRBD2. Germline CDR1 SGDLS, CDR2 YYNGEE. CDR3 size: 16 residues. The V segment lost 4 bases and the J segment 6 bases; nucleotides outside the gene matches: 11. The CDR3 sequence: CASSSSGGEGYDTQYF. DNA for the CDR3: TGTGCCAGCAGCTCCAGCGGGGGGGAGGGTTATGATACGCAGTATTTT.

This clone came up a few times. The chain recombines TRBV19 with TRBJ1-5; TRBD1 matches at 7 bases. Germline CDR1 is LNHDA and CDR2 is SQIVND (reference sequence). This CDR3 spans 14 amino acids. J was trimmed by 4 bases and V by 5 bases; bases with no gene match: 5. In nucleotides, the CDR3 is TGTGCCAGTAGTTCGGACAGGTTAAATCAGCCCCAGCATTTT. This codes for CASSSDRLNQPQHF.

The CDR3 DNA follows: TGTGCCACCAGTGAGACTAGCGGGGGGGCCCAGCAGTACTTC. It encodes CATSETSGGAQQYF. This chain connects TRBV24-1 to TRBJ2-7, with 14 bases that match TRBD2. After removal of 4 bases from V and 8 bases from J, the junction contained 3 bases not matched to a gene. The germline V gene has CDR1 KGHDR and CDR2 SFDVKD. The CDR3 totals 14 residues.

CDR3 protein: CASSLFGGMGVTGELFF. CDR3 sequence (DNA): TGTGCCAGCAGCCTATTTGGCGGGATGGGGGTCACCGGGGAGCTGTTTTTT. This sequence joins TRBV4-2 and TRBJ2-2; D is perhaps TRBD2 (6 bases). The length of the CDR3 is 17 residues. V lost 4 bases and J lost 4, with 19 bases in between. The germline V gene encodes CDR1 LGHNA and CDR2 YNFKEQ.

J is TRBJ2-3 and V is TRBV6-4; 8 nucleotides line up with TRBD1. CDR3 length equals 16 residues. The V segment lost 2 bases and the J segment 4 bases; nucleotides outside the gene matches: 8. Per germline, CDR1 MRHNA and CDR2 SNTAGT. The CDR3 loop is CASSDGAQGAPDTQYF. CDR3 DNA: TGTGCCAGCAGTGACGGGGCGCAGGGGGCCCCAGATACGCAGTATTTT.

The chain carries TRBV6-1 and TRBJ2-6; tentatively, D is TRBD1 (6 bases). V was cut by 6 bases and J by 1 base, with 13 bases left in between. The CDR3 loop spans 16 amino acids. The V gene's germline CDR1 is MNHNS and CDR2 SASEGT. CDR3 protein: CASRESQGSGANVLTF. For the CDR3, the DNA is TGTGCCAGCAGGGAATCACAGGGATCTGGGGCCAACGTCCTGACTTTC.